This T cell receptor beta chain was captured by sequencing in a study of blood T cell repertoires in COVID-19. Study-level background: Italy, Spain and the United States were the sources of the convalescent and acute COVID-19 samples. Sources were T cells, B-cell-depleted T cells, or PBMCs; the material itself was cDNA or gDNA.

The CDR3 is 13 residues long. Per the germline V gene, CDR1 is SGHRS and CDR2 is YFSETQ. V lost 1 base, J lost 8 bases, and 4 bases stayed unmatched. As handled by the study authors: The authors estimated nucleated cell counts from reference gene primer amplification. Some clones are missing from TCRdb's copy, which holds only in-frame ones; the method was immunoSEQ multiplex PCR. V and J calls and clone size are given by that table; D and trimming were obtained from the DNA. The sample lists roughly 230,000 clones, around four fifths seen once, with roughly 6.4% in the top ten. Sequenced material: peripheral blood. This sequence joins TRBV5-1 and TRBJ1-1, with 8 bases fitting TRBD1. The receptor's source is a woman in her sixties with active or convalescent COVID-19. CDR3 residues: CASSLSQGVEAFF. The DNA for the CDR3 is TGCGCCAGCAGCTTGTCACAGGGGGTCGAAGCTTTCTTT.